This T cell receptor beta chain emerged from a study of T cell repertoires in cytomegalovirus infection. For the study at large: Evidence of both CMV infection and a matching HLA type came from public TCR beta signatures.

TCRdb processed the reads anew with MiXCR; each CDR3 protein has one entry. The sample consists of approximately 550,000 distinct CDR3 sequences, approximately 15% of them appearing once. Study findings and constraints: The ex vivo response was dominated by HLA-C-restricted CMV-specific TCR beta clonotypes. The cumulative frequency of public TCR beta families distinguished individuals who carried CMV together with the relevant HLA.

About this clonotype: Its antigen is currently unknown. Germline and junction disagree at one end, which may indicate a read error.

Germline V gene data show CDR1 as LGHNA and CDR2 as YNFKEQ. The CDR3 runs to 17 residues. The TCR sequence derives from a human donor in good health (CMV status not recorded). Some clones in this sample may be carry-over from other donors' samples. The sample was CD8+ T cells from PBMCs. The V call is TRBV4-2, the J call TRBJ2-3; 10 nucleotides match TRBD2. DNA of the CDR3: TGTACCAGCAGCCAGGACAGGACTAGCGGTCTCACAGATACGCAGTATTTT. Residues: CTSSQDRTSGLTDTQYF.